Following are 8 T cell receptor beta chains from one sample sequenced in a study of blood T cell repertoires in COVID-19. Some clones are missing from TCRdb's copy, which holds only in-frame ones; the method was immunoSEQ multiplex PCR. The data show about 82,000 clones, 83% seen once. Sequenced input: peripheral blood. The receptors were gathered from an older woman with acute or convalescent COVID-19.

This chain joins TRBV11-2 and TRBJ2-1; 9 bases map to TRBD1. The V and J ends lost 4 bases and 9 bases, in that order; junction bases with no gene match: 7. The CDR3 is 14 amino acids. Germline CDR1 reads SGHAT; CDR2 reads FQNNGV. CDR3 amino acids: CASSSPQGAGEQFF. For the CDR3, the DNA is TGTGCCAGCAGCTCGCCACAGGGGGCGGGTGAGCAGTTCTTC.

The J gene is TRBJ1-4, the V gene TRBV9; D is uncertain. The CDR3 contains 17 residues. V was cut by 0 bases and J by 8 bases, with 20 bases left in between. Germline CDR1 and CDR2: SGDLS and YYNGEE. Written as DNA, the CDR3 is TGTGCCAGCAGCGTAGCTCCCCCCGGGAGGGAGGGAGAAAAACTGTTTTTT. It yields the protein CASSVAPPGREGEKLFF.

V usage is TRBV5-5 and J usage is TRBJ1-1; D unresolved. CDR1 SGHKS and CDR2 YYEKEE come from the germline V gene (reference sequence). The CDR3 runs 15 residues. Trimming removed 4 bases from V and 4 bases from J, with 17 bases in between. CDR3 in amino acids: CASSPVDGMSTEAFF. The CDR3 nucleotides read TGTGCCAGCAGCCCAGTCGACGGGATGAGCACTGAAGCTTTCTTT. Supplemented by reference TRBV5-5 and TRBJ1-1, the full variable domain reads DAGVTQSPTHLIKTRGQQVTLRCSPISGHKSVSWYQQVLGQGPQFIFQYYEKEERGRGNFPDRFSARQFPNYSSELNVNALLLGDSALYLCASSPVDGMSTEAFFGQGTRLTVV.

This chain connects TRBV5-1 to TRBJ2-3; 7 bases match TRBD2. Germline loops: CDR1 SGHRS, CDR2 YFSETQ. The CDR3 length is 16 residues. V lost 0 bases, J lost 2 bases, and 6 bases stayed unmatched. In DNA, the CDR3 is TGCGCCAGCAGCTTGGTCTTGCGGGGGTTCACAGATACGCAGTATTTT. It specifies CASSLVLRGFTDTQYF.

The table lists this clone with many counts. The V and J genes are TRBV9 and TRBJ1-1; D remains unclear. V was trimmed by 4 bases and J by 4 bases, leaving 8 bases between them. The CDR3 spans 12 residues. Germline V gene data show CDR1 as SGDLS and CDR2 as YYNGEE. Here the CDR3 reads CASSPTPTEAFF. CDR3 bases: TGTGCCAGCAGCCCCACTCCCACTGAAGCTTTCTTT. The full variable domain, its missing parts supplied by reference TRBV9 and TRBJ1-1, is DSGVTQTPKHLITATGQRVTLRCSPRSGDLSVYWYQQSLDQGLQFLIQYYNGEERAKGNILERFSAQQFPDLHSELNLSSLELGDSALYFCASSPTPTEAFFGQGTRLTVV.

The DNA for the CDR3 is TGTGCCAGCAGCCAACAGGGGAACGGGAATCAGCCCCAGCATTTT. Translation: CASSQQGNGNQPQHF. J is TRBJ1-5 and V is TRBV3-1 (or the pseudogene TRBV3-2), with D possibly matching TRBD1 (6 bases). CDR1 and CDR2 (germline): LGHDT, YNNKEL (reference sequence). V was pared by 2 bases and J by 4 bases, with 12 bases between. This CDR3 spans 15 amino acids.

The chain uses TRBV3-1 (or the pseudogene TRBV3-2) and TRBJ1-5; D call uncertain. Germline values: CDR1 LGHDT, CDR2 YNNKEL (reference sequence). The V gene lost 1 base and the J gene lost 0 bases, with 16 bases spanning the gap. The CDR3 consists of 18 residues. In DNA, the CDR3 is TGTGCCAGCAGCCAAGGGAACAGCGGCTGGAATAGCAATCAGCCCCAGCATTTT. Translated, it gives CASSQGNSGWNSNQPQHF.

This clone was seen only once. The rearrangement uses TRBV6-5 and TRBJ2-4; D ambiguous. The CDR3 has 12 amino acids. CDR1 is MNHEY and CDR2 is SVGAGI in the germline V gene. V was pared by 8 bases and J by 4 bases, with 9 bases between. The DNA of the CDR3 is TGTGCCAGCGCCCTGCGGAAAAACATTCAGTACTTC. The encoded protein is CASALRKNIQYF.